This T cell receptor (beta chain) was recovered during a study of T cells after yellow fever vaccination. Each CDR3 protein gets one entry after TCRdb re-called the 5' RACE reads with MiXCR. The sample has about 240,000 distinct CDR3 sequences; approximately 3.6% are singletons. The sample holds many counts of this clonotype. The starting material was PBMCs, obtained 15 days after the yellow fever booster vaccination. This TCR derives from a man aged 18 to 30 who received the YFV17D yellow fever vaccine.

The CDR3 DNA sequence: TGCAGCGTTGAACGGTCAGTCCCAGACACTGAAGCTTTCTTT. It encodes CSVERSVPDTEAFF. The chain combines TRBV29-1 with TRBJ1-1; D is ambiguous. CDR1 SQVTM and CDR2 ANQGSEA come from the germline V gene. The CDR3 totals 14 residues. Trimming took off 2 bases at V and 3 bases at J, with 13 bases between the two ends.